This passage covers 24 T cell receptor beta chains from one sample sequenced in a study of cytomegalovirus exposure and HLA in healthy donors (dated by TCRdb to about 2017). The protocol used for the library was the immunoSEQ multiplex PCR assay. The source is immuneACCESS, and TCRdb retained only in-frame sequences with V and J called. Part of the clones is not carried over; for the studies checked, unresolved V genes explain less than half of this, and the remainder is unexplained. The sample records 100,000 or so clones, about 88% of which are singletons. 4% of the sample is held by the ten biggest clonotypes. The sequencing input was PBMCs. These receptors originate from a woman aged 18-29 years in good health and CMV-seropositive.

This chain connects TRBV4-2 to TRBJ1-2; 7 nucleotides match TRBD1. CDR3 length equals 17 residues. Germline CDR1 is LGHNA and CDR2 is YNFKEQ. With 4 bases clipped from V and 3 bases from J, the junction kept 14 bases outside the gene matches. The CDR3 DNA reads TGTGCCAGCAGCCCATGGGGGCAGAGGGGGCAGGACTATGGCTACACCTTC. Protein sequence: CASSPWGQRGQDYGYTF.

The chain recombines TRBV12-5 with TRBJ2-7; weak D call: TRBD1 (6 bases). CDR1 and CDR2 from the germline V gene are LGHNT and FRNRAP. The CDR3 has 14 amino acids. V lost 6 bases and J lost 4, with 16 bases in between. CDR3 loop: CASGIGQLNYEQYF. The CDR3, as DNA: TGTGCTAGTGGGATCGGACAGCTTAATTACGAGCAGTACTTC.

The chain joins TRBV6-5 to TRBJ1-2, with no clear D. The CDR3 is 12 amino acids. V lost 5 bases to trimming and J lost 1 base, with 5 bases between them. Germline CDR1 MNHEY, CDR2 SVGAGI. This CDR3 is CASSPHNYGYTF. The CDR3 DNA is TGTGCCAGCAGTCCACATAACTATGGCTACACCTTC.

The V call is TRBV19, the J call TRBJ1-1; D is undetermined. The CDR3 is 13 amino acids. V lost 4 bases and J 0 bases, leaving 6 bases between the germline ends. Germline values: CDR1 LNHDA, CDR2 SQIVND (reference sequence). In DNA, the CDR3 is TGTGCCAGTAGTACCGGGATGAACACTGAAGCTTTCTTT. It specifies CASSTGMNTEAFF.

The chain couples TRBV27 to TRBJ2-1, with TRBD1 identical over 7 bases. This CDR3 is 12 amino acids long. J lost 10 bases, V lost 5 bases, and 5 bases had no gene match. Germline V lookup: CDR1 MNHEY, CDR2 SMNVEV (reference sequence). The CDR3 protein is CASSQTGREQFF. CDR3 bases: TGTGCCAGCAGTCAGACAGGGCGGGAGCAGTTCTTC.

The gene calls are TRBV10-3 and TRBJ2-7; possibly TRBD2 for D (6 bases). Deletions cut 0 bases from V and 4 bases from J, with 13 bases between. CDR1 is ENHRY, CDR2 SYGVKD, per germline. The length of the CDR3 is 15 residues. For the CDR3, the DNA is TGTGCCATCAGTGAGTCTCAGGCGGGGTTATACGAGCAGTACTTC. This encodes CAISESQAGLYEQYF.

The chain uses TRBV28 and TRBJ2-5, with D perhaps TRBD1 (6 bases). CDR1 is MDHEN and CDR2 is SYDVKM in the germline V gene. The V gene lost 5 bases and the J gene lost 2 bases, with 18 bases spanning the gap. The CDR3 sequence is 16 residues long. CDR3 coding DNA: TGTGCCAGCAGTCCCCTCGTGGGGGCGAAGCAAGAGACCCAGTACTTC. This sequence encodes CASSPLVGAKQETQYF.

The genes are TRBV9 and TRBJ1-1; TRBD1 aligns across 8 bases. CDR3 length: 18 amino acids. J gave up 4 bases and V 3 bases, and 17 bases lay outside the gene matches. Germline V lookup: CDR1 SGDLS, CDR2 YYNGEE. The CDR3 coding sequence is TGTGCCAGCAGCGAGAGGCCGGGACAGGCTTCGTTGAGCACTGAAGCTTTCTTT. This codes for CASSERPGQASLSTEAFF.

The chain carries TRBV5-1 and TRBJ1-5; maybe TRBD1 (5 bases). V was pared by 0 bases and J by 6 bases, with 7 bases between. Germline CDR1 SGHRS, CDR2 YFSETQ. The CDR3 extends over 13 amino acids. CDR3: CASSLEGAQPQHF. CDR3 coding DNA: TGCGCCAGCAGCTTGGAAGGGGCTCAGCCCCAGCATTTT.

CDR3 DNA: TGTGCCAGCAGACGGGTCTTGAACACTGAAGCTTTCTTT. It specifies CASRRVLNTEAFF. V usage is TRBV27 and J usage is TRBJ1-1; D not resolved. Germline CDR1 MNHEY, CDR2 SMNVEV (reference sequence). The CDR3 contains 13 residues. V dropped 6 bases and J dropped 0 bases, with 8 bases sitting between them.

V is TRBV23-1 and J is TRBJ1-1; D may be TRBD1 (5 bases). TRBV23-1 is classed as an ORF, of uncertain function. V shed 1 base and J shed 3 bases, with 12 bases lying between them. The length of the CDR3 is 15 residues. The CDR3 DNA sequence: TGCGCCAGCAGTCAATGCAAGGGGATGGACACTGAAGCTTTCTTT. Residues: CASSQCKGMDTEAFF.

The CDR3 coding sequence is TGTGCCAGCAGCCAGGACCCGGGACAGGGGGTTCTCTATGAGCAGTTCTTC. It yields the protein CASSQDPGQGVLYEQFF. The rearrangement uses TRBV14 and TRBJ2-1, with 11 bases aligning to TRBD1. Germline V gene lookup returns CDR1 SGHDN and CDR2 FVKESK. CDR3 size: 17 residues. The junction had 12 bases not matched to a gene; V was cut back by 3 bases and J by 8 bases.

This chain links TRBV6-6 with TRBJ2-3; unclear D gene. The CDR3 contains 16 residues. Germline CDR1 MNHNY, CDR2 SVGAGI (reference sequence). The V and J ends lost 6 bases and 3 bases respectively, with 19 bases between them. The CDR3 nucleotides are TGTGCCAGCAGCCAGTTGTGGCCCAGTATGACAGATACGCAGTATTTT. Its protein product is CASSQLWPSMTDTQYF.

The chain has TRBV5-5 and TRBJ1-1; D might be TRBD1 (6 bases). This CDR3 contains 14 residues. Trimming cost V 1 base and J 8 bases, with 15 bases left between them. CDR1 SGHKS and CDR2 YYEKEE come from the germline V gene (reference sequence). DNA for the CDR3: TGTGCCAGCAGCTTGACCGGGACATTCTCGGAAGCTTTCTTT. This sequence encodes CASSLTGTFSEAFF. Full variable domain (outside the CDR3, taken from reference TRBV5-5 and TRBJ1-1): DAGVTQSPTHLIKTRGQQVTLRCSPISGHKSVSWYQQVLGQGPQFIFQYYEKEERGRGNFPDRFSARQFPNYSSELNVNALLLGDSALYLCASSLTGTFSEAFFGQGTRLTVV.

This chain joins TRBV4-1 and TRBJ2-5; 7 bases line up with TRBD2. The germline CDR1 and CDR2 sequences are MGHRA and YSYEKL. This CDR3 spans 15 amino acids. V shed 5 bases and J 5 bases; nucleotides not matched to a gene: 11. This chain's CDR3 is CASSIRAGPAETQYF. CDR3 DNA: TGCGCCAGCAGCATCCGAGCGGGACCGGCGGAGACCCAGTACTTC.

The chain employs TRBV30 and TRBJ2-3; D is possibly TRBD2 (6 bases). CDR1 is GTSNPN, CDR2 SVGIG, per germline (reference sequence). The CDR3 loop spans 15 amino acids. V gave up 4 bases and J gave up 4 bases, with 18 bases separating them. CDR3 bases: TGTGCCTGGAATCCGGCTACGGGAGTAGCAGATACGCAGTATTTT. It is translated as CAWNPATGVADTQYF.

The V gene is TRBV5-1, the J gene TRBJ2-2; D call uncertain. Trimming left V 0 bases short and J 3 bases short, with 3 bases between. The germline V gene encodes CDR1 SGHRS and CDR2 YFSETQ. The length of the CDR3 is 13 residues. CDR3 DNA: TGCGCCAGCAGCTTGGCCGACACCGGGGAGCTGTTTTTT. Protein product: CASSLADTGELFF.

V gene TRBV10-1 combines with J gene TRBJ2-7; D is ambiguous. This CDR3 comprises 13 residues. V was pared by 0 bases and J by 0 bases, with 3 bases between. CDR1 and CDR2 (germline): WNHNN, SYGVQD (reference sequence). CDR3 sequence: CASSESNSYEQYF. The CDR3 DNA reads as TGCGCCAGCAGTGAGTCCAACTCCTACGAGCAGTACTTC.

The DNA of the CDR3 is TGTGCCAGCAGCGCCCGACTAGCGGGGTTCAATGAGCAGTTCTTC. Translating gives CASSARLAGFNEQFF. The rearrangement uses TRBV9 and TRBJ2-1; 11 bases are a match to TRBD2. V lost 3 bases, J lost 6 bases, and 5 bases stayed unmatched. Germline V gene sequence: CDR1 SGDLS, CDR2 YYNGEE. The CDR3 length is 15 residues. Based on the CDR3 plus reference TRBV9 and TRBJ2-1, the full variable domain is DSGVTQTPKHLITATGQRVTLRCSPRSGDLSVYWYQQSLDQGLQFLIQYYNGEERAKGNILERFSAQQFPDLHSELNLSSLELGDSALYFCASSARLAGFNEQFFGPGTRLTVL.

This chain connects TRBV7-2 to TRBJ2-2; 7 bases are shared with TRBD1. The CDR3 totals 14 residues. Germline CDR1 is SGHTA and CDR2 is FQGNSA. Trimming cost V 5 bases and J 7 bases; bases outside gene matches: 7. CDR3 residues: CASSRQGWGGELFF. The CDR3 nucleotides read TGTGCCAGCAGCCGACAGGGTTGGGGCGGGGAGCTGTTTTTT.

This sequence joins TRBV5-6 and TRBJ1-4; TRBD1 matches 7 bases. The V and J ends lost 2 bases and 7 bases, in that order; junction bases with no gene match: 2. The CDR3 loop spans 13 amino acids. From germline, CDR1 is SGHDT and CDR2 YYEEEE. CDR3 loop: CASSLQGSEKLFF. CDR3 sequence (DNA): TGTGCCAGCAGCTTACAGGGGAGTGAAAAACTGTTTTTT.

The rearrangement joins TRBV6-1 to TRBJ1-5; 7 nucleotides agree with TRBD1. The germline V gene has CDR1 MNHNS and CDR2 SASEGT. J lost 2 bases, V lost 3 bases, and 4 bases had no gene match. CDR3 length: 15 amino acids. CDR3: CASSELGGGNQPQHF. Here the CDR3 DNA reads TGTGCCAGCAGTGAGTTAGGGGGCGGCAATCAGCCCCAGCATTTT.

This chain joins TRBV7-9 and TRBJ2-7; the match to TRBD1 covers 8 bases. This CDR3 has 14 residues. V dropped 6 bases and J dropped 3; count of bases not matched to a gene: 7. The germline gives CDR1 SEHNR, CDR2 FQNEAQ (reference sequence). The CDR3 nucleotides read TGTGCCAGCAGTTTCCCCACAGGGGGCTACGAGCAGTACTTC. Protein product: CASSFPTGGYEQYF.

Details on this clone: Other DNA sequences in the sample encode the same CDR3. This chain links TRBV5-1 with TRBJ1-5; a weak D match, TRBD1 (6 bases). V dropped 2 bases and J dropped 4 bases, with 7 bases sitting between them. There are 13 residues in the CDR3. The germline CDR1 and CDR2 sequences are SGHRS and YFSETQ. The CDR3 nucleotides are TGCGCCAGCAGCTTAGGACAGAATCAGCCCCAGCATTTT. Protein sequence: CASSLGQNQPQHF.